Detailed here is one T cell receptor (beta chain). The entry originates in a study of blood T cell repertoires in COVID-19. Study in general: COVID-19 samples from acute and convalescent phases originated in the United States, Italy and Spain. Sources were T cells, B-cell-depleted T cells, or PBMCs; the material itself was cDNA or gDNA.

Original processing methods: By means of reference gene primer amplification, nucleated cell counts were estimated. The data were produced by immunoSEQ multiplex PCR, yet TCRdb's version contains in-frame clones alone and is incomplete. That table supplies the V and J calls and clone size; D and trimming were determined from the DNA. The profile shows fewer than 130,000 clones, roughly 69% of them singletons. This CDR3 is built from 12 residues. V lost 6 bases to trimming and J lost 5 bases, with 7 bases between them. The gene calls are TRBV12-3 or TRBV12-4 and TRBJ2-2; D is uncertain. The receptor was derived from a man older than 75 with acute or convalescent COVID-19. Input material: peripheral blood. CDR3 nucleotides: TGTGCCAGCAGCCGCACAACCGGGGAGCTGTTTTTT. Translating gives CASSRTTGELFF.